This T cell receptor (beta chain) comes out of a study of shared clonotypes between healthy human individuals. Points from the study as a whole: Naive CD4 clonotype sharing across four donors was approximately 5%.

Profiled with immunoSEQ multiplex PCR; TCRdb holds only in-frame clones, not every one. The top ten clones hold approximately 0.13% of a sample with approximately 2.4 million clones, roughly 95% of them seen once. J lost 2 bases, V lost 6 bases, and 5 bases had no gene match. The CDR3 runs to 15 residues. Germline V gives CDR1 WSHSY, CDR2 SAAADI. As to this clone: Antigen: not known.

Sample: naive CD4+ T cells sorted from blood. Subset of the sample: CD45RA+ positively selected. The receptor was isolated from a man between 18 and 29 years old in good health. The chain is built from TRBV10-2 and TRBJ2-3, with TRBD1 identical over 10 bases. CDR3 bases: TGCGCCAGCAGATTGGACAGGGGGGCCACAGATACGCAGTATTTT. Protein: CASRLDRGATDTQYF.